The present entry profiles one TCR beta chain with its context. The antigen remains unidentified. Data came from immunoSEQ multiplex PCR; TCRdb stores just in-frame clones and leaves some out. This table holds some 110,000 clones, roughly 89% found once. The data derive from a study of PD-1 blockade in classical Hodgkin lymphoma. Trimming took 0 bases from V and 4 from J, leaving 7 bases between them. The germline CDR1 and CDR2 sequences are MGHRA and YSYEKL. This CDR3 is 13 amino acids long. Broader study findings: Factors driving the repertoire differences, possibly disease activity or prior therapy, remain undefined. Newly diagnosed patients and complete responders had comparable diversity at baseline.

Time point defined: cycle 4 day 1 (C4D1), after more than five weeks of nivolumab. Every single patient, without exception, relapsed after autologous stem cell transplantation, and brentuximab vedotin exposure varied. This clonotype was sampled from a human donor with classical Hodgkin lymphoma. The V gene is TRBV4-1, the J gene TRBJ2-7; the D is unclear. Sample: peripheral blood mononuclear cells (PBMCs), taken before the fourth cycle of nivolumab. CDR3 nucleotides: TGCGCCAGCAGCCAAGATAGGGATTACGAGCAGTACTTC. Protein product: CASSQDRDYEQYF.